The present T cell receptor beta chain was sequenced within a study of cytomegalovirus exposure and HLA in healthy donors. Findings and caveats of the study: Most CMV-associated TCR beta chains appeared HLA-restricted in a later analysis. Upon later analysis, HLA-associated TCR beta chains proved more clonally expanded than other, equally common chains.

All donors participated as healthy donors of bone marrow. The PCR ran on 60 Vbeta and 13 Jbeta primers. Profiling relied on immunoSEQ multiplex PCR, and the TCRdb table lists in-frame clones only, not all of them. The sample holds about 120,000 clones, roughly 80% seen once. Per the germline V gene, CDR1 is MNHNS and CDR2 is SASEGT. The germline V and J ends were trimmed by 6 bases and 6 bases, with 10 bases remaining between them. The CDR3 runs to 12 residues. Concerning this clone itself: What it binds is not known.

The sequenced material came from PBMCs. The V gene is TRBV6-1, the J gene TRBJ2-3; no firm D call. The origin of this receptor is a woman in her 30s in good health and CMV-seropositive. The CDR3 bases are TGTGCCAGCAGGCTCTATTCGGATACGCAGTATTTT. Its protein product is CASRLYSDTQYF.